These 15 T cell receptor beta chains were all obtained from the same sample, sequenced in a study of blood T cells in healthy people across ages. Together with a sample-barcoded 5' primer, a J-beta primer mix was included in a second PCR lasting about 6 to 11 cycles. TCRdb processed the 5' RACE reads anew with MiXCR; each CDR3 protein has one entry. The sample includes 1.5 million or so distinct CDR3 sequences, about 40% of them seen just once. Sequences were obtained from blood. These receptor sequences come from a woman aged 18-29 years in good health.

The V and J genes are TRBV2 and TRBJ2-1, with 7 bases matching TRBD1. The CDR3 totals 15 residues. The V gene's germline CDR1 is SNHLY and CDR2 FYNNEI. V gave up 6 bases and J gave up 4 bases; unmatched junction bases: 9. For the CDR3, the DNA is TGTGCCAGCAGGGCCCGGGACAGAGCTTACAATGAGCAGTTCTTC. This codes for CASRARDRAYNEQFF.

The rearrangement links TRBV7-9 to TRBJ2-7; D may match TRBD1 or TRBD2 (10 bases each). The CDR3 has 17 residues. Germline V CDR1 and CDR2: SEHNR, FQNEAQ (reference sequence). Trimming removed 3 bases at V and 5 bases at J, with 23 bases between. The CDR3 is CASSFDRGPSGSHEQYF. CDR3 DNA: TGTGCCAGCAGCTTTGACAGGGGGCCTAGCGGGAGCCACGAGCAGTACTTC. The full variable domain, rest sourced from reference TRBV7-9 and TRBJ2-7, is DTGVSQNPRHKITKRGQNVTFRCDPISEHNRLYWYRQTLGQGPEFLTYFQNEAQLEKSRLLSDRFSAERPKGSFSTLEIQRTEQGDSAMYLCASSFDRGPSGSHEQYFGPGTRLTVT.

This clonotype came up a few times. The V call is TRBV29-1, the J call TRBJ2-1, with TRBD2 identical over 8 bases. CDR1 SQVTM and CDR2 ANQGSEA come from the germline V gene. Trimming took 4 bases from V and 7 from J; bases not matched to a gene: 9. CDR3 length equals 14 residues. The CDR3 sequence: CSVAGRAGANEQFF. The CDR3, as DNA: TGCAGCGTTGCCGGACGAGCGGGGGCTAATGAGCAGTTCTTC.

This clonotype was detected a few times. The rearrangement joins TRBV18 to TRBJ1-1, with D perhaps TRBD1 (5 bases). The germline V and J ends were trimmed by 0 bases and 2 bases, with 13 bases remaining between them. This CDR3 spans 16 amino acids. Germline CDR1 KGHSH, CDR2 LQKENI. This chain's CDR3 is CASSPPAGGFNTEAFF. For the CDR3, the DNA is TGTGCCAGCTCACCACCCGCCGGGGGATTCAACACTGAAGCTTTCTTT. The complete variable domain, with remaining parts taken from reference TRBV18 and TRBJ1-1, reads NAGVMQNPRHLVRRRGQEARLRCSPMKGHSHVYWYRQLPEEGLKFMVYLQKENIIDESGMPKERFSAEFPKEGPSILRIQQVVRGDSAAYFCASSPPAGGFNTEAFFGQGTRLTVV.

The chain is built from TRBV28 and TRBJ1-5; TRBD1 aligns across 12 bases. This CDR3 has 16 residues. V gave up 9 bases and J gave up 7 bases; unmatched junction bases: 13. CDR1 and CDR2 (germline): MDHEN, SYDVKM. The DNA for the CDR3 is TGTGCCAGTCGAGTACCGGGACAGGGGGCGGAACAGCCCCAGCATTTT. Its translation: CASRVPGQGAEQPQHF.

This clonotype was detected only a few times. CDR3 sequence: CSARSSVEQFF. CDR3 coding DNA: TGCAGTGCTAGATCTAGCGTTGAGCAGTTCTTC. The rearrangement links TRBV20-1 to TRBJ2-1; maybe TRBD2 (6 bases). Germline CDR1 is DFQATT and CDR2 is SNEGSKA (reference sequence). CDR3 size: 11 residues. V lost 2 bases and J 9 bases, leaving 8 bases between the germline ends.

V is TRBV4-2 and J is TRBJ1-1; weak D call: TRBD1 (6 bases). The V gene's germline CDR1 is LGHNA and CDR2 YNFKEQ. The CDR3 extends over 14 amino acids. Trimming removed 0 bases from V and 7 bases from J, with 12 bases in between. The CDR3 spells CASSQDIQGVEAFF. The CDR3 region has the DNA TGTGCCAGCAGCCAAGATATACAGGGCGTTGAAGCTTTCTTT.

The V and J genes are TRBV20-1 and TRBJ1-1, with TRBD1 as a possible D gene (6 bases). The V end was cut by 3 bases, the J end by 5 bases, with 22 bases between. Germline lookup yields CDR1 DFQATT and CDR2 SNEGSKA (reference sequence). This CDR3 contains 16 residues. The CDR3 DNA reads TGCAGTGCTAGGGACCCCGGGGGCCCGGAGTGGACTGAAGCTTTCTTT. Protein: CSARDPGGPEWTEAFF.

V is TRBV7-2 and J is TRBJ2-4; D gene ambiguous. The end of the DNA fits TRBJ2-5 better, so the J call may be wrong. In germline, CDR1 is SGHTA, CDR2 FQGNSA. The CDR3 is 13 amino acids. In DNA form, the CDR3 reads TGTGCCAGCAGCCAACGACCTGGGGAGACCCAGTACTTC. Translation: CASSQRPGETQYF.

The CDR3 DNA is TGCGCCAGCAGCTCTGGATACAATAGAGACGGGAATGAAGCTTTCTTT. It yields the protein CASSSGYNRDGNEAFF. V gene TRBV5-1 combines with J gene TRBJ1-1; D is unclear. The V gene lost 3 bases and the J gene lost 7 bases, with 22 bases spanning the gap. The CDR3 is 16 amino acids. Germline V lookup: CDR1 SGHRS, CDR2 YFSETQ.

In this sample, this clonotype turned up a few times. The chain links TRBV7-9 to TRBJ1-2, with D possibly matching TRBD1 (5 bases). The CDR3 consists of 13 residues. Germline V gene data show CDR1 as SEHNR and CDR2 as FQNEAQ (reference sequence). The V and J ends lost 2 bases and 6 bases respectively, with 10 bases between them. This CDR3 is CASSLQGGDGYTF. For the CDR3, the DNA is TGTGCCAGCAGCTTACAGGGTGGGGATGGCTACACCTTC.

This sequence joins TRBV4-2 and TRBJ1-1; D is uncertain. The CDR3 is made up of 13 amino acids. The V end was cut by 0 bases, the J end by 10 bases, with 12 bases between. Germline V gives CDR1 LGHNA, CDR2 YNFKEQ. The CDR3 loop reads CASSQEFGEGAFF. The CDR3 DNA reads TGTGCCAGCAGCCAAGAATTCGGCGAAGGAGCTTTCTTT.

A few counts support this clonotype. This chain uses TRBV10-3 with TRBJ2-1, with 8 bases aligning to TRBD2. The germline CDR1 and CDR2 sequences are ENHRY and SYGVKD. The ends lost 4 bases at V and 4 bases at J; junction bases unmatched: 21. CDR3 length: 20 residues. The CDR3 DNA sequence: TGTGCCATCAGTGGCTTATACACCCTCGGGGGGGAGGCGACATACAATGAGCAGTTCTTC. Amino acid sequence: CAISGLYTLGGEATYNEQFF.

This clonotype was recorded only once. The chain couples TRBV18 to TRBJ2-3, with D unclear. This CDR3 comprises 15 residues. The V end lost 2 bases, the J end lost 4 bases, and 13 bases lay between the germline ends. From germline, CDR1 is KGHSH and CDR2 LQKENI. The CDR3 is CASSPLPGNADTQYF. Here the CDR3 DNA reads TGTGCCAGCTCACCATTACCCGGTAACGCAGATACGCAGTATTTT. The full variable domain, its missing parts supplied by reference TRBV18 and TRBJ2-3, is NAGVMQNPRHLVRRRGQEARLRCSPMKGHSHVYWYRQLPEEGLKFMVYLQKENIIDESGMPKERFSAEFPKEGPSILRIQQVVRGDSAAYFCASSPLPGNADTQYFGPGTRLTVL.

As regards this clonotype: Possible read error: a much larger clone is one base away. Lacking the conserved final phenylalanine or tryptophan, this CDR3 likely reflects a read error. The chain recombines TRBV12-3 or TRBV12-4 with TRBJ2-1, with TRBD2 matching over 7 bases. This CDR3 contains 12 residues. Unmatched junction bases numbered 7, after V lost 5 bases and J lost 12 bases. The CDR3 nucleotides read TGTGCCAGCAGTAAAAATCTAGCGGCGCAGTTCTCC. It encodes CASSKNLAAQFS.